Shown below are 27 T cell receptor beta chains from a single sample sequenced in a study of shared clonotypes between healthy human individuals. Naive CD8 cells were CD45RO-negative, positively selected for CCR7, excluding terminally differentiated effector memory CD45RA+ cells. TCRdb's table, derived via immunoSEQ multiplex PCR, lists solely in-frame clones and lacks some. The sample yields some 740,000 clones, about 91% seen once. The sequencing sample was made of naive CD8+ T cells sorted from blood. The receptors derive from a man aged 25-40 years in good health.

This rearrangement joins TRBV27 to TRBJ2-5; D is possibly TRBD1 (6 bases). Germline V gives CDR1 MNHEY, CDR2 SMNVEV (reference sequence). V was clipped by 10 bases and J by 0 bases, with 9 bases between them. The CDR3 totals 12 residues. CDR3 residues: CAIRDNQETQYF. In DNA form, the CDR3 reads TGTGCCATCCGGGACAACCAAGAGACCCAGTACTTC.

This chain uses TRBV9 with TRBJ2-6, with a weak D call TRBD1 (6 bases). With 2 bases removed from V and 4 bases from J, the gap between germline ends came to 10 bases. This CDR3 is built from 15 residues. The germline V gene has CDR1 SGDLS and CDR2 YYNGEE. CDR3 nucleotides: TGTGCCAGCAGCGTCCGGGACACCGGGGCCAACGTCCTGACTTTC. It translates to CASSVRDTGANVLTF.

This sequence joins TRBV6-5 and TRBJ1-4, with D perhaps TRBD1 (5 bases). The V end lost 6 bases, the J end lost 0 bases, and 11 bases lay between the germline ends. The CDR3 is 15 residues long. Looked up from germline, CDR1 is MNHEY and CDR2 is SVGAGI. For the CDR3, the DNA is TGTGCCAGCAGCACCGACAGTGCAACTAATGAAAAACTGTTTTTT. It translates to CASSTDSATNEKLFF.

In nucleotides, the CDR3 is TGTGCCAGCAGTCCCCATGAGCGGGGCAAAGAGACCCAGTACTTC. Translated: CASSPHERGKETQYF. The chain has TRBV28 and TRBJ2-5; 7 nucleotides match TRBD2. V shed 5 bases and J 3 bases; nucleotides not matched to a gene: 9. The CDR3 consists of 15 residues. Per the germline V gene, CDR1 is MDHEN and CDR2 is SYDVKM. Full variable domain (missing parts from reference TRBV28 and TRBJ2-5): DVKVTQSSRYLVKRTGEKVFLECVQDMDHENMFWYRQDPGLGLRLIYFSYDVKMKEKGDIPEGYSVSREKKERFSLILESASTNQTSMYLCASSPHERGKETQYFGPGTRLLVL.

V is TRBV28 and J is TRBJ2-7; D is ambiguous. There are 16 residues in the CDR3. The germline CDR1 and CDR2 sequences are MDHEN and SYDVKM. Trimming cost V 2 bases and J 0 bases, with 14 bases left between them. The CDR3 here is CASSLKWGMDSYEQYF. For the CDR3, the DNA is TGTGCCAGCAGTTTAAAGTGGGGTATGGACTCCTACGAGCAGTACTTC.

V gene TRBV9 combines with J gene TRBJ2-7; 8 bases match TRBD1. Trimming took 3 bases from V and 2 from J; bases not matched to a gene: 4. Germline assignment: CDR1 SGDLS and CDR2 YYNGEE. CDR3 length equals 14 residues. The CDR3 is CASSGTGKTYEQYF. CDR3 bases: TGTGCCAGCAGCGGGACAGGGAAAACCTACGAGCAGTACTTC. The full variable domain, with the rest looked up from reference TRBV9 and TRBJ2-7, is DSGVTQTPKHLITATGQRVTLRCSPRSGDLSVYWYQQSLDQGLQFLIQYYNGEERAKGNILERFSAQQFPDLHSELNLSSLELGDSALYFCASSGTGKTYEQYFGPGTRLTVT.

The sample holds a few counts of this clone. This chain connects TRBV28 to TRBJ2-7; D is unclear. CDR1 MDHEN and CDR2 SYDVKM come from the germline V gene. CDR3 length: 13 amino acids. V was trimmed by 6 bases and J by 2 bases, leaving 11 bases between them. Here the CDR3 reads CASRPRMAYEQYF. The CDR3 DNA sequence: TGTGCCAGCAGGCCAAGGATGGCCTACGAGCAGTACTTC.

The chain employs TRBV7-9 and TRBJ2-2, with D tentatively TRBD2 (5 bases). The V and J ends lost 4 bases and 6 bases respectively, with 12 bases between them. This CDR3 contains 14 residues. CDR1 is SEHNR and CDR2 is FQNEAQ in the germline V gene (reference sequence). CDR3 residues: CASSSPRDSGELFF. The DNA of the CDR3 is TGTGCCAGCAGCTCCCCGAGGGATTCCGGGGAGCTGTTTTTT.

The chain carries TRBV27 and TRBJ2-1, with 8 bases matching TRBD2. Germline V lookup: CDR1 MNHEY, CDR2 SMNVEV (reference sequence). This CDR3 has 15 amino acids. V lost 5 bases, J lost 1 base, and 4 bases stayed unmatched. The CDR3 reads CASSISGSSYNEQFF. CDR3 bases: TGTGCCAGCAGTATAAGCGGGAGTTCCTACAATGAGCAGTTCTTC.

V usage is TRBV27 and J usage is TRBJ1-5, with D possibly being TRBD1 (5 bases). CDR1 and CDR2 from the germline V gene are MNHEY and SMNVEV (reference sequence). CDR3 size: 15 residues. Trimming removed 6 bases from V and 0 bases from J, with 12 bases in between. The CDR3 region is CASREEGLSNQPQHF. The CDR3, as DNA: TGTGCCAGCAGAGAGGAGGGGCTTAGCAATCAGCCCCAGCATTTT.

The CDR3 DNA reads as TGTGCCAGCAGCCGCAGCGGGTCCTCCTACAATGAGCAGTTCTTC. This gives the protein CASSRSGSSYNEQFF. The chain carries TRBV11-2 and TRBJ2-1, with D maybe TRBD2 (6 bases). With 5 bases removed from V and 0 bases from J, the gap between germline ends came to 11 bases. CDR3 length equals 15 residues. In germline, CDR1 is SGHAT, CDR2 FQNNGV.

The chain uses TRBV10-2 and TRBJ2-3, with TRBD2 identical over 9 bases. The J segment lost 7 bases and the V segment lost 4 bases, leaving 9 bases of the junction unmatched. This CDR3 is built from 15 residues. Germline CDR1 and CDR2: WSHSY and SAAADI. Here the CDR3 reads CASSGGAGGRNTQYF. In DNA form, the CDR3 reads TGCGCCAGCAGTGGGGGAGCGGGAGGCCGGAATACGCAGTATTTT.

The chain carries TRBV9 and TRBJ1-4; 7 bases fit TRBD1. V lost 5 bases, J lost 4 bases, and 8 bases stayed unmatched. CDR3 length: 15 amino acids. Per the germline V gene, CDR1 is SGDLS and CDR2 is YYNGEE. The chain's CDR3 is CASSAYGTDNEKLFF. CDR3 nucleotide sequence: TGTGCCAGCAGTGCGTACGGGACAGATAATGAAAAACTGTTTTTT.

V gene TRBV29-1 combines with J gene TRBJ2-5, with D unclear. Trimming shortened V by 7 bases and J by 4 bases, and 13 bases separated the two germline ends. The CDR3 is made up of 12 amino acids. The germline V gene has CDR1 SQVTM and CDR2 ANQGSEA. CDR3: CSASPDGETQYF. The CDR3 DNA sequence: TGCAGCGCCTCCCCAGACGGAGAGACCCAGTACTTC.

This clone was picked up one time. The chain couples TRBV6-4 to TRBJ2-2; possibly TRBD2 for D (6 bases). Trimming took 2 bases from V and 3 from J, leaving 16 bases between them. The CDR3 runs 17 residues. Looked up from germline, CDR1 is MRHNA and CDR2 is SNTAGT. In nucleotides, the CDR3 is TGTGCCAGCAGTGACCCCGAGTTAGCGGAGGACACCGGGGAGCTGTTTTTT. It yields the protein CASSDPELAEDTGELFF.

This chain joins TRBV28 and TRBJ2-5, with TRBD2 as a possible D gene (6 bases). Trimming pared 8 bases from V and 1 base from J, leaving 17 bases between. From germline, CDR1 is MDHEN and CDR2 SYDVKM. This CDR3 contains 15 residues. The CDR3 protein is CASWGNRETQETQYF. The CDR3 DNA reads TGTGCCAGCTGGGGCAACCGGGAGACCCAAGAGACCCAGTACTTC.

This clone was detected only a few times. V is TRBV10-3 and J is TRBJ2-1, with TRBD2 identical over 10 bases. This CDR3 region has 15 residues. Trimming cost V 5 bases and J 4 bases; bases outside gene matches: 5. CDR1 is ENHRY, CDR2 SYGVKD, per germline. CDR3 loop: CAISTAGGPYNEQFF. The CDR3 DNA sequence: TGTGCCATCAGTACAGCGGGAGGGCCTTACAATGAGCAGTTCTTC.

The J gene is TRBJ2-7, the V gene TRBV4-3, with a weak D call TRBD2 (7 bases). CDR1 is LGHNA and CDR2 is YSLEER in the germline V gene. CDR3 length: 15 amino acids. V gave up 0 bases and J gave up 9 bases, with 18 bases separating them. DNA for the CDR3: TGCGCCAGCAGCCAAGATAGGGGGGGCCCGCTTGGGCAGTACTTC. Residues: CASSQDRGGPLGQYF.

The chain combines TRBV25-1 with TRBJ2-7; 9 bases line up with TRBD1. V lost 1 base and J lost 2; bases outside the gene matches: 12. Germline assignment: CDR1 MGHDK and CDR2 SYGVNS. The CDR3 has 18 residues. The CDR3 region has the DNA TGTGCCAGCAGTGAATGGGGGGGATCGGACAGGGGAGCCTACGAGCAGTACTTC. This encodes CASSEWGGSDRGAYEQYF.

The CDR3, as DNA: TGTGCCAGCAGTCCGCAGTACAGGGGCCGACTTGACGAGCAGTACTTC. Protein sequence: CASSPQYRGRLDEQYF. V usage is TRBV27 and J usage is TRBJ2-7; TRBD1 aligns across 7 bases. CDR1 and CDR2 (germline): MNHEY, SMNVEV (reference sequence). V was clipped by 5 bases and J by 5 bases; unmatched bases: 15. The CDR3 has 16 amino acids.

CDR3 nucleotide sequence: TGTGCCAGTAGTATTCGCGGTAGCGGGGTATACGAGCAGTACTTC. It yields the protein CASSIRGSGVYEQYF. The V gene is TRBV19, the J gene TRBJ2-7, with 8 positions matching TRBD2. Trimming cost V 3 bases and J 4 bases; bases outside gene matches: 8. The CDR3 totals 15 residues. The germline V gene has CDR1 LNHDA and CDR2 SQIVND (reference sequence).

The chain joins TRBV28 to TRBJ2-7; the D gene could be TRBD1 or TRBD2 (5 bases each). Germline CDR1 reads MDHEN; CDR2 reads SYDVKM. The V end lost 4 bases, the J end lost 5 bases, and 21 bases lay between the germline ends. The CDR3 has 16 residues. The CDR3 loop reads CASSSVRVGVFNEQYF. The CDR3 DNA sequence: TGTGCCAGCAGTTCTGTAAGAGTGGGGGTGTTTAACGAGCAGTACTTC.

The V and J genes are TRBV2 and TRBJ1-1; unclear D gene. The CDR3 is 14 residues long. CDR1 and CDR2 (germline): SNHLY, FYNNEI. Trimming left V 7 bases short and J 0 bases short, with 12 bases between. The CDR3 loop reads CASTLAPLNTEAFF. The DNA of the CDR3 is TGTGCCAGCACCCTAGCTCCTTTGAACACTGAAGCTTTCTTT.

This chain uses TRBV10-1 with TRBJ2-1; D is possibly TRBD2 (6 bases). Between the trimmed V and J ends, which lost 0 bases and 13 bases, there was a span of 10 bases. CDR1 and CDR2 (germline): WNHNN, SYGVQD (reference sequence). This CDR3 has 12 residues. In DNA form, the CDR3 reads TGCGCCAGCAGTGAGTCAAGCGGGCTCCAGTTCTTC. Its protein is CASSESSGLQFF.

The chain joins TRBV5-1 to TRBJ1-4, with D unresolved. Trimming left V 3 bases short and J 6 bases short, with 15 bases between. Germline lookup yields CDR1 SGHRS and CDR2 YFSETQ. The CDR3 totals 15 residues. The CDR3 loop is CASSWGVPMDEKLFF. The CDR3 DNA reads TGCGCCAGCAGCTGGGGTGTCCCGATGGATGAAAAACTGTTTTTT.

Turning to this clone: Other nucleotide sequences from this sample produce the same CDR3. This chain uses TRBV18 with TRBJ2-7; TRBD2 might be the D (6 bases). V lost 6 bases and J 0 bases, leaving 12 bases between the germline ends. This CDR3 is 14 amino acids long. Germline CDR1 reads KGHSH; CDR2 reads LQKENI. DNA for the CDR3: TGTGCCAGCTCTCCCGGGACTGACTCCTACGAGCAGTACTTC. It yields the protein CASSPGTDSYEQYF.

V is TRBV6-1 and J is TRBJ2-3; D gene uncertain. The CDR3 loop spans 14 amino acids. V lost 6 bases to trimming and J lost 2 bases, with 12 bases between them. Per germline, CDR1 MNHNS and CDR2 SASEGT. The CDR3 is CASSLEQSTDTQYF. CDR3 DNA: TGTGCCAGCAGCCTAGAACAGTCCACAGATACGCAGTATTTT.